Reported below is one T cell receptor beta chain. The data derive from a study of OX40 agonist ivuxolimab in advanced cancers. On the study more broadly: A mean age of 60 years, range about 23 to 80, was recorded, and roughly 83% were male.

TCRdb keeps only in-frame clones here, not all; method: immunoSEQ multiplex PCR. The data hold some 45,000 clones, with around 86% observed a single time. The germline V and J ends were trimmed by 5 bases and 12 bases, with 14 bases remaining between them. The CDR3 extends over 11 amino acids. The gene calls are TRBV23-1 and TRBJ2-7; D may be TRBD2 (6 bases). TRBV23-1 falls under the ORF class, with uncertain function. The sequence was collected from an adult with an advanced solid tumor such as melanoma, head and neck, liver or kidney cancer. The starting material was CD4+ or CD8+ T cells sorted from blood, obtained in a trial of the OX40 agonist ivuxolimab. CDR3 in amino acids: CASSEIAEVYF. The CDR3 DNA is TGCGCCAGCAGTGAAATAGCGGAGGTGTACTTC.